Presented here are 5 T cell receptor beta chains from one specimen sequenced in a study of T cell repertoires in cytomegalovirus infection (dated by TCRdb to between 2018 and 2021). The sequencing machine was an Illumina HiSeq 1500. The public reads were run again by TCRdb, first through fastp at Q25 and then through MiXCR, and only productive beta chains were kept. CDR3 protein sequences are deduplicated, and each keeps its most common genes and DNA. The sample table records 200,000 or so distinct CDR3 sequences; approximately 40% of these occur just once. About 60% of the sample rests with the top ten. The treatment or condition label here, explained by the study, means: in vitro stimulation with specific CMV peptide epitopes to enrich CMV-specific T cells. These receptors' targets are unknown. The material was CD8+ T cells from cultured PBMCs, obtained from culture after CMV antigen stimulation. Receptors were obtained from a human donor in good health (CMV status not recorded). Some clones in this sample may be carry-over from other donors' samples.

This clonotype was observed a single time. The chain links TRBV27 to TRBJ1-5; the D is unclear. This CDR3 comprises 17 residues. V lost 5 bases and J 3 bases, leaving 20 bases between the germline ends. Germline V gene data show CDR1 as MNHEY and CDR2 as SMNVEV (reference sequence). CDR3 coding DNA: TGTGCCAGCAGTCCAACCCCCTCTTTAGAAGCCAATCAGCCCCAGCATTTT. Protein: CASSPTPSLEANQPQHF.

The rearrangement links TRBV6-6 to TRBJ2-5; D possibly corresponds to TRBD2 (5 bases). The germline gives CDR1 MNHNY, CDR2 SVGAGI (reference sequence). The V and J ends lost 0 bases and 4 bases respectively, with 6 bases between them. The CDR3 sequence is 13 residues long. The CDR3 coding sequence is TGTGCCAGCAGTTACTCCCGGGGAGAGACCCAGTACTTC. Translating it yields CASSYSRGETQYF.

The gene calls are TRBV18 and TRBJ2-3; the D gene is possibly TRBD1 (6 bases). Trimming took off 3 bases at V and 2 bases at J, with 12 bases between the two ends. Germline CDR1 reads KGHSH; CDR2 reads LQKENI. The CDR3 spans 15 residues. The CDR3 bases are TGTGCCAGCTCACCTGTCAGGGGACCCACAGATACGCAGTATTTT. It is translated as CASSPVRGPTDTQYF.

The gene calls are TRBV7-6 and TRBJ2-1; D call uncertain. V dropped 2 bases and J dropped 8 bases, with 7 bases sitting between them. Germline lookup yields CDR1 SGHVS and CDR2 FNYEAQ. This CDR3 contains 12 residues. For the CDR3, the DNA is TGTGCCAGCAGCTTAAGTGCGGATGAGCAGTTCTTC. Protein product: CASSLSADEQFF.

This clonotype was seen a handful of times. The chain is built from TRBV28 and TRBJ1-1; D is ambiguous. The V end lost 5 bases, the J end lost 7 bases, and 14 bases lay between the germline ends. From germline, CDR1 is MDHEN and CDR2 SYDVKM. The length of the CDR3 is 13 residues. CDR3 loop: CASSPMDGDEAFF. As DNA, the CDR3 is TGTGCCAGCAGTCCTATGGACGGAGATGAAGCTTTCTTT.